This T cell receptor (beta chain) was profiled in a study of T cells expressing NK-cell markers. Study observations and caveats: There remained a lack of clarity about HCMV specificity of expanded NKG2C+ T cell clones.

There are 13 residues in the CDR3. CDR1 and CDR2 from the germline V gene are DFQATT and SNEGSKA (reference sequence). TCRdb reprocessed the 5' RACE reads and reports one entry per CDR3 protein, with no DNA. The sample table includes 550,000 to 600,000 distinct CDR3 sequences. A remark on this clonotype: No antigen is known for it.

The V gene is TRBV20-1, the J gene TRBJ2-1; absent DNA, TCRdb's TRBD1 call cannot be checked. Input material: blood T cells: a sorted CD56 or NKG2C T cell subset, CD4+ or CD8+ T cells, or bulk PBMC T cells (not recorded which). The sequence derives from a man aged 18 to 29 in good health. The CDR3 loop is CSAREPPGDEQFF.